This T cell receptor (beta chain) came from a study of blood T cells in healthy people across ages. This clonotype has a handful of counts. A J-beta primer mix and a sample-barcoded 5' primer were used in a second PCR of roughly 6 to 11 cycles. The template-switch adaptor, which had 12 random nucleotides, put a tag on each cDNA molecule. Researchers report that each sample yielded at least 3 million CDR3-containing paired-end reads. Each CDR3 protein is one row after TCRdb ran MiXCR on the 5' RACE reads. Counted here are about 1.4 million distinct CDR3 sequences, around 55% occurring once; the ten biggest clones make up over 5%. CDR3 size: 14 residues. The trim removed 5 bases at V and 3 bases at J, leaving 2 bases unmatched.

V gene TRBV12-3 or TRBV12-4 combines with J gene TRBJ1-4, with 8 nucleotides matching TRBD1. Sequenced material: blood. This sequence originates from a man younger than 35 in good health. The CDR3 nucleotides read TGTGCCAGCAGTGCAGGGGGCCCTAATGAAAAACTGTTTTTT. Its protein is CASSAGGPNEKLFF.